The entry below gives a single T cell receptor beta chain sequence along with its context. No antigen is known for it. TCRdb itself ran the 5' RACE reads through MiXCR, one entry per CDR3 protein. The sample contains approximately 150,000 distinct CDR3 sequences, more than 15% of which appear only once. The data belong to a study of CD8 T cells in ankylosing spondylitis. Findings and caveats of the study: A TCR beta motif of several highly homologous variants seemed to mark ankylosing spondylitis blood. Reports say disease-linked clones showed up significantly more in matched ankylosing spondylitis synovial fluid.

Losses at the gene ends were 5 bases for V and 2 bases for J; bases not matched to a gene: 8. CDR3 length: 16 amino acids. The V and J genes are TRBV12-3 or TRBV12-4 and TRBJ2-1; 8 nucleotides agree with TRBD2. This clonotype was obtained from a male donor with ankylosing spondylitis. Specimen: blood, either unsorted or a sorted T cell fraction (not recorded which). The CDR3 bases are TGTGCCAGCAGTCCCCGACTAGCGCGACCCTACAATGAGCAGTTCTTC. Translated: CASSPRLARPYNEQFF.